This T cell receptor beta chain was captured in a study of cytomegalovirus exposure and HLA in healthy donors. General observations from the study: The authors excluded some V segments, including TRBV6-2 and TRBV6-3, as indistinguishable. Altogether, 160 or so TCR beta chains were recorded as cytomegalovirus-associated. For TCR beta chains, V- and J-gene trimming was later linked to a missense DCLRE1C variant.

Concerning this clone itself: Its antigen is still unknown.

Germline CDR1 MGHRA, CDR2 YSYEKL. This CDR3 spans 15 amino acids. The junction had 6 bases not matched to a gene; V was cut back by 1 base and J by 6 bases. It was with 60 Vbeta and 13 Jbeta primers that the PCR ran. The protocol was immunoSEQ multiplex PCR, while the TCRdb copy is restricted to in-frame clones and leaves out a portion. This table has 160,000 or so clones, approximately 81% appearing once. Material for sequencing was PBMCs. The TCR comes from a man between 18 and 29 years old in good health and CMV-seronegative. The gene calls are TRBV4-1 and TRBJ2-3, with TRBD2 identical over 8 bases. As DNA, the CDR3 is TGCGCCAGCAGCCAAGGTAGCGGGGTCCTGGATACGCAGTATTTT. As protein: CASSQGSGVLDTQYF.